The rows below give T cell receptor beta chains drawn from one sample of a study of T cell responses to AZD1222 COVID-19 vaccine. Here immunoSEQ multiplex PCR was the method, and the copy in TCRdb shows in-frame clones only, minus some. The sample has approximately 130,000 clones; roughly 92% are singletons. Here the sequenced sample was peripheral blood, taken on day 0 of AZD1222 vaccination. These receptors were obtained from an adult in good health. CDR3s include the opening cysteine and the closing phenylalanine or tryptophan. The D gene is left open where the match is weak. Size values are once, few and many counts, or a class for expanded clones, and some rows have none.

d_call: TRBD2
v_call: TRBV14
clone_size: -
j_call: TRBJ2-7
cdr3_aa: CASSQDSGGFLYEQYF
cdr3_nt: TGTGCCAGCAGCCAGGATAGCGGGGGGTTCCTCTACGAGCAGTACTTC

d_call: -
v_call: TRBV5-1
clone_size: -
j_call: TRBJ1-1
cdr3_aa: CASSSNTGTMNTEAFF
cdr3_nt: TGCGCCAGCAGCTCCAATACCGGGACAATGAACACTGAAGCTTTCTTT

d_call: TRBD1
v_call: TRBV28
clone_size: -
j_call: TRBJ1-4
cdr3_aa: CASKGGAGEKLFF
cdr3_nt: TGTGCCAGCAAAGGGGGCGCGGGTGAAAAACTGTTTTTT

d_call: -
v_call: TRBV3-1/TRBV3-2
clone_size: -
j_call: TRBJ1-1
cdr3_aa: CASSLAGVGLNTEAFF
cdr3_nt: TGTGCCAGCAGCCTCGCCGGGGTCGGTTTGAACACTGAAGCTTTCTTT

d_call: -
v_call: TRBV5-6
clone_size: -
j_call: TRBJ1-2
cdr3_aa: CASSLAHYGYTF
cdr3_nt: TGTGCCAGCAGCTTGGCGCATTATGGCTACACCTTC

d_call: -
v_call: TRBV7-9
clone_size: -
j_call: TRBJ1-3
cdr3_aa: CASSFTDKSSGNTIYF
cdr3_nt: TGTGCCAGCAGCTTTACGGACAAGAGCTCTGGAAACACCATATATTTT

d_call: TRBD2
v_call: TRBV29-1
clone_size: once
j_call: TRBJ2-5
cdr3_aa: CSVDTSGRETQYF
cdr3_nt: TGCAGCGTTGATACTAGCGGGAGGGAGACCCAGTACTTC

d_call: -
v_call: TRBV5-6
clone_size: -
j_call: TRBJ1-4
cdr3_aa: CASSFRGRNEKLFF
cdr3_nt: TGTGCCAGCAGCTTCCGGGGGCGCAACGAAAAACTGTTTTTT

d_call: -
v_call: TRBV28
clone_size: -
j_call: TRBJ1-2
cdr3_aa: CASQNNYGYTF
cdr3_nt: TGTGCCAGCCAGAATAACTATGGCTACACCTTC

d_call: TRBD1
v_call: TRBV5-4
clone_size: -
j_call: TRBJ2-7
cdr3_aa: CASRTKTGLAYEQYF
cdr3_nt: TGTGCCAGCAGAACCAAGACAGGGCTGGCCTACGAGCAGTACTTC

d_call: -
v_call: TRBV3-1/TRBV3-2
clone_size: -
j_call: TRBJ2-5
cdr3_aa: CASSQDHSARETQYF
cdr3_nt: TGTGCCAGCAGCCAAGATCACAGTGCCAGGGAGACCCAGTACTTC

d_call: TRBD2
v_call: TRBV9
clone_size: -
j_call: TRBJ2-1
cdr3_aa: CASSATSGGVSEQFF
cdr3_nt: TGTGCCAGCAGCGCCACTAGCGGGGGGGTTAGTGAGCAGTTCTTC

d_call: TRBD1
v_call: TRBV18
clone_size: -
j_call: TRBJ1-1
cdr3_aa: CASSRQGEAFF
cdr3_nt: TGTGCCAGCTCACGACAGGGAGAAGCTTTCTTT

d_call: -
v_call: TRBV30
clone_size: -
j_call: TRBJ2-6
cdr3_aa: CAWSSTGPVSGANVLTF
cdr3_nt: TGTGCCTGGAGTTCAACAGGACCGGTCTCTGGGGCCAACGTCCTGACTTTC

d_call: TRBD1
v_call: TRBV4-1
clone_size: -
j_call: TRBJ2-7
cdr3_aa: CASSQRTGGYEQYF
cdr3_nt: TGCGCCAGCAGCCAACGGACAGGGGGATACGAGCAGTACTTC

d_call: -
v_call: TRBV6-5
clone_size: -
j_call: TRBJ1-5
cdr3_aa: CASSTQDNQPQHF
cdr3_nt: TGTGCCAGCAGTACACAGGACAATCAGCCCCAGCATTTT

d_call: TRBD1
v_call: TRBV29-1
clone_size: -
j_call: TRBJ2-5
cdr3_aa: CSVGSGTVYQETQYF
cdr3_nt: TGCAGCGTTGGATCGGGGACAGTGTACCAAGAGACCCAGTACTTC

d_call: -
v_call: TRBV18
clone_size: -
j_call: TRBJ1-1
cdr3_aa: CASSPRTNTEAFF
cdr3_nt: TGTGCCAGCTCACCACGGACGAACACTGAAGCTTTCTTT

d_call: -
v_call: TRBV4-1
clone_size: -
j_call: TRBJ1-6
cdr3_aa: CASSQVGVAGSGYSPLHF
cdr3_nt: TGCGCCAGCAGCCAAGTCGGGGTAGCAGGGTCCGGTTATTCACCCCTCCACTTT

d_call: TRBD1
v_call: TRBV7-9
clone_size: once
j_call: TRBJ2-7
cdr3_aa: CASSFWTGRTYEQYF
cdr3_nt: TGTGCCAGCAGCTTCTGGACAGGGAGAACCTACGAGCAGTACTTC

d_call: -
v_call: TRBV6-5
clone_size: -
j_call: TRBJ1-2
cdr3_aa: CASSYLRGIGSGYTF
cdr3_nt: TGTGCCAGCAGTTACTTGAGGGGGATTGGTTCGGGCTACACCTTC

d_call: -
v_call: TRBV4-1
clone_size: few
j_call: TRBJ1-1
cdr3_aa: CASSEGVSLGGMNTEAFF
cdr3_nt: TGCGCCAGCAGCGAAGGGGTCTCCCTTGGGGGCATGAACACTGAAGCTTTCTTT

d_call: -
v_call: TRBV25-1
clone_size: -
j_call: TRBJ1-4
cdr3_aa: CASSESLQPNEKLFF
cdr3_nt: TGTGCCAGCAGTGAAAGCCTCCAGCCTAATGAAAAACTGTTTTTT

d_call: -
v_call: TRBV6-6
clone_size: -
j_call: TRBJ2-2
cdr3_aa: CASSYSNRDTGELFF
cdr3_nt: TGTGCCAGCAGTTACTCAAACAGGGATACCGGGGAGCTGTTTTTT

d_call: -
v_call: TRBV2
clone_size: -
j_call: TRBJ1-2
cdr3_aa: CASSSGQTTYGYTF
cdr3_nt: TGTGCCAGCAGTTCGGGGCAGACCACCTATGGCTACACCTTC

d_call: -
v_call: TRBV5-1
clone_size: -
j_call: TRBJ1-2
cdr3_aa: CASSLDSGGYTF
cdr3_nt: TGCGCCAGCAGCTTGGATTCGGGTGGCTACACCTTC

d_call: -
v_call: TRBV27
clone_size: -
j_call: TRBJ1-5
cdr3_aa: CASSLGGGVQPQHF
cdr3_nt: TGTGCCAGCAGTTTAGGCGGTGGCGTTCAGCCCCAGCATTTT

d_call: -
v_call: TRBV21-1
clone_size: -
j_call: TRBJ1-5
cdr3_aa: CASSKAPGDSNQPQHF
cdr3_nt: TGTGCCAGCAGCAAGGCACCGGGGGACAGCAATCAGCCCCAGCATTTT

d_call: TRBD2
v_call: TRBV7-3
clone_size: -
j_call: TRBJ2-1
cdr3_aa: CASSLNLAGLRNEQFF
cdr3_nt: TGTGCCAGCAGCTTAAACCTAGCGGGGTTGCGGAATGAGCAGTTCTTC

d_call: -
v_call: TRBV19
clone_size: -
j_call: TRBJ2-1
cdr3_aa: CASSTKFGGGRLRSYNEQFF
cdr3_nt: TGTGCCAGTAGTACTAAATTCGGCGGGGGCAGGCTGCGGTCCTACAATGAGCAGTTCTTC